The 9 T cell receptor beta chains reported below all come from one sample, sequenced in a study of tissue T cells after allogeneic stem cell transplantation. Repertoires were generated with immunoSEQ multiplex PCR, while TCRdb's copy carries only in-frame clones and drops some. There are over 1,500 clones in the sample; about 64% occur only once, and around 21% lies in the top ten. The specimen was tissue from the stomach, collected at autopsy. These receptors were obtained from a female donor over 55 with lung cancer.

This sequence joins TRBV7-9 and TRBJ1-1; no clear D. This CDR3 is 11 amino acids long. In germline, CDR1 is SEHNR, CDR2 FQNEAQ (reference sequence). V lost 5 bases, J lost 4 bases, and 5 bases lay in between. CDR3 residues: CASSPGTEAFF. The CDR3, as DNA: TGTGCCAGCAGCCCAGGCACTGAAGCTTTCTTT.

V gene TRBV30 combines with J gene TRBJ1-6; D might be TRBD1 (6 bases). Trimming cost V 3 bases and J 15 bases, with 15 bases left between them. This CDR3 is 12 amino acids long. The germline gives CDR1 GTSNPN, CDR2 SVGIG (reference sequence). DNA for the CDR3: TGTGCCTGGAGATTGGGGGCTTTCCTCCTCCACTTT. As protein: CAWRLGAFLLHF. The whole variable domain, filled in from reference TRBV30 and TRBJ1-6, reads SQTIHQWPATLVQPVGSPLSLECTVEGTSNPNLYWYRQAAGRGLQLLFYSVGIGQISSEVPQNLSASRPQDRQFILSSKKLLLSDSGFYLCAWRLGAFLLHFGNGTRLTVT.

This clone rates as large. The CDR3 region has the DNA TGTGCCAGCAGCCCAACCGGCGAAGGGGAGCTGTTTTTT. Protein: CASSPTGEGELFF. This chain links TRBV7-7 with TRBJ2-2; unclear D gene. Germline loops: CDR1 SSHAT, CDR2 FNYEAQ (reference sequence). This CDR3 comprises 13 residues. V shed 5 bases and J shed 8 bases, with 12 bases lying between them.

Only one count was recorded for this clone. The chain couples TRBV11-2 to TRBJ2-1; the D gene is possibly TRBD1 (5 bases). Germline assignment: CDR1 SGHAT and CDR2 FQNNGV. Between the trimmed V and J ends, which lost 5 bases and 5 bases, there was a span of 16 bases. The CDR3 consists of 15 residues. The CDR3 sequence: CASSLQAGVNNEQFF. Written as DNA, the CDR3 is TGTGCCAGCAGCCTACAGGCCGGAGTTAACAATGAGCAGTTCTTC.

CDR3 DNA sequence: TGTGCCAGCAGTTACTCGAAGGGGGGCTACACCTTC. Translated: CASSYSKGGYTF. The chain joins TRBV6-5 to TRBJ1-2, with a tentative D call TRBD1 (5 bases). With 0 bases removed from V and 8 bases from J, the gap between germline ends came to 7 bases. CDR1 and CDR2 from the germline V gene are MNHEY and SVGAGI. The CDR3 consists of 12 residues.

This chain connects TRBV5-6 to TRBJ2-2, with D unclear. This CDR3 spans 14 amino acids. In germline, CDR1 is SGHDT, CDR2 YYEEEE. V lost 4 bases and J lost 1, with 8 bases in between. The CDR3 coding sequence is TGTGCCAGCAGCAGAACGAGGAACACCGGGGAGCTGTTTTTT. Translated, it gives CASSRTRNTGELFF.

The chain has TRBV12-5 and TRBJ1-6, with a tentative D call TRBD1 (6 bases). The ends were cut back, 6 bases at V and 3 bases at J, with 18 bases in the middle. Germline V gene data show CDR1 as LGHNT and CDR2 as FRNRAP. The CDR3 totals 17 residues. This CDR3 is CASGREGGEGYNSPLHF. The DNA for the CDR3 is TGTGCTAGTGGCCGGGAGGGGGGAGAGGGCTATAATTCACCCCTCCACTTT.

This clone is large. V is TRBV18 and J is TRBJ2-1; 7 positions match TRBD2. Germline trimming cut 4 bases from V and 5 bases from J; bases unmatched to any gene: 5. CDR3 length equals 14 residues. Germline-derived CDR1 and CDR2 are KGHSH and LQKENI. The CDR3, as DNA: TGTGCCAGCTCACAGGGACTATCAAACAATGAGCAGTTCTTC. Translated: CASSQGLSNNEQFF.

The chain couples TRBV7-2 to TRBJ2-5, with a possible D match to TRBD1 (5 bases). Germline CDR1 reads SGHTA; CDR2 reads FQGNSA. V lost 6 bases, J lost 2 bases, and 13 bases lay in between. This CDR3 spans 14 amino acids. The CDR3 spells CASSAVGQQETQYF. The CDR3 region has the DNA TGTGCCAGCAGTGCGGTGGGGCAGCAAGAGACCCAGTACTTC.